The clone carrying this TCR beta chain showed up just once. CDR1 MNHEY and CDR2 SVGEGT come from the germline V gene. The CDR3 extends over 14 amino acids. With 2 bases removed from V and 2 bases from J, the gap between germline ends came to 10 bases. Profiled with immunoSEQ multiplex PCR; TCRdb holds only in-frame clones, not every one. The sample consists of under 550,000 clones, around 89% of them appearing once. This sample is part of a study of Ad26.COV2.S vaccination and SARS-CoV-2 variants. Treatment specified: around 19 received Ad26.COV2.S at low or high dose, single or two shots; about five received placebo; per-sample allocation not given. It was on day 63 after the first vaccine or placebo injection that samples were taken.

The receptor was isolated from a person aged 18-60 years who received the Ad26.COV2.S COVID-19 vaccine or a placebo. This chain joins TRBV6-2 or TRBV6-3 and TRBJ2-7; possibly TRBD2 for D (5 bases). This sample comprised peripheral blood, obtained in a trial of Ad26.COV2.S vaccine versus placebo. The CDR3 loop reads CASSYGGSTYEQYF. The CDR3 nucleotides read TGTGCCAGCAGTTACGGTGGGAGTACCTACGAGCAGTACTTC.